This T cell receptor (beta chain) was identified during a study of identical twins. The study, taken as a whole, reports: The abundant beta clonotypes from cord blood had fewer insertions, and memory repertoires had none of this.

TCRdb called the 5' RACE reads again in MiXCR, with one record for every CDR3 protein. This sample has some 660,000 distinct CDR3 sequences, with more than 6.5% found just once. Only a few counts were recorded for this clonotype. Its antigen is currently unknown. With 0 bases clipped from V and 4 bases from J, the junction kept 6 bases outside the gene matches. CDR1 is SGDLS, CDR2 YYNGEE, per germline. This CDR3 spans 16 amino acids. These data were also filed under a second study, of yellow fever vaccine responses in identical twins. As reported in that work: On the reported evidence, twins' vaccine T cell responses seemed partly convergent and partly personalized.

The sample consisted of PBMCs. This chain connects TRBV9 to TRBJ1-3; TRBD1 agrees at 8 bases. The clonotype originates from a woman younger than 35 in good health. CDR3 protein: CASSVATTGAGNTIYF. The CDR3 DNA sequence: TGTGCCAGCAGCGTAGCTACGACAGGGGCCGGAAACACCATATATTTT.